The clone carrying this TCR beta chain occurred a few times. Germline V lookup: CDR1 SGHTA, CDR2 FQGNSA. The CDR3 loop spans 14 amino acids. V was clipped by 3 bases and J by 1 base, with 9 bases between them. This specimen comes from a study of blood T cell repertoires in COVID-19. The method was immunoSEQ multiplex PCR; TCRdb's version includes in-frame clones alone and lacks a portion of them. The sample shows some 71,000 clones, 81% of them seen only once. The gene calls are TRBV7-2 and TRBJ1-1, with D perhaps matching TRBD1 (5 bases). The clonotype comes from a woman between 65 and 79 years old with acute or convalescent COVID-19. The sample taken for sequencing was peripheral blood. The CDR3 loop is CASSFDGGNTEAFF. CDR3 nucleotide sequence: TGTGCCAGCAGCTTCGACGGGGGGAACACTGAAGCTTTCTTT.